This T cell receptor (beta chain) was sequenced for a study of identical twins (dated by TCRdb to 2016 to 2018). Concerning the study at large: To test whether fetal clonotypes persist, the study used deep sequencing on TCR alpha and beta repertoires from monozygotic twins, unrelated adults of various ages, and cord blood. To rule out contamination, the twin experiments were replicated at different times with different library preparation protocols.

Every donor was a healthy Caucasian. The twin cohort comprised three pairs of female monozygotic twins, all aged roughly 18 to 30 years. CD4+ and CD8+ T cell populations were isolated with positive isolation kits from Invitrogen. The CDR3 numbers 13 residues from cysteine through phenylalanine. Only CDR3 DNA remains: 39 bases, in frame from the first base. V is pruned by 11 bases and J by 3 bases, leaving 5 bases of the junction without a gene match. About this clonotype: Its antigen has not been determined. There are no base qualities to consult, and no much larger clone falls within one base.

The investigation overall reported the following: In monozygotic twins, recombination models systematically underestimated out-of-frame TCR alpha sharing, but the models matched the sharing seen between unrelated individuals. Because the same donors could not be followed over many years, the conclusions depended on cross-sectional statistical analysis. In beta out-of-frame sequences, excess twin sharing was weaker, because having fewer shared sequences lowered the signal-to-noise ratio. Out-of-frame TCR alpha sequences shared between twins showed an excess of low generation-probability sequences compared with coincidental sharing between unrelated individuals. Invariant T cells such as MAIT and iNKT could partly confound zero-insertion analyses, though diverse VJ usage argued against this for most clonotypes. Abundant cord blood beta clonotypes had fewer insertions, young adult naive repertoires showed a similar but weaker trend, and memory repertoires showed no such trend.

Libraries were built with 5' RACE. TCRdb records Illumina HiSeq 2000 as the sequencer. Template switching introduced a universal primer binding site; the final cDNA contained a unique molecular identifier, enabling accurate counting of TCR cDNA molecules. Specific primers in the conserved constant-segment region were used to synthesize first-strand cDNA for TCR alpha and beta chains. Each cDNA library was double barcoded, with a SMART-Mk sample barcode plus Illumina barcodes, to control for contamination. Two successive PCR steps introduced TruSeq adapter sequences along with Illumina sample barcodes. TCR alpha and beta cDNA libraries were sequenced on the Illumina HiSeq platform with custom primers. The original methods were these. MiGEC processed the raw reads to extract unique molecular identifiers, while MiXCR was used to determine the CDR3 positions. Recombination models were inferred per individual with the repgenHMM and IGoR tools using an EM algorithm. Shared clonotypes were analyzed with the tcR package in R, and sharing was normalized by the product of cloneset sizes. To study raw recombination free of thymic and clonal selection effects, out-of-frame nonproductive sequences were analyzed. The public reads were quality trimmed at Q25 with fastp and then assembled into clones with MiXCR by TCRdb, keeping productive beta chains. Entries that share a CDR3 protein sequence are merged under the most common genes and DNA. The V and J calls shown here were made by TCRdb, not taken from the authors' results. The sample has just over 450,000 distinct CDR3 sequences on record, 13% to 15% of them singletons. Around 0.48% of the sample is in the top ten clones.

This sample was also put to use in a study of yellow fever vaccine responses in identical twins. As the second publication notes: According to the authors, in identical twins the way T cells responded to vaccination appeared partly convergent and partly personalized. In the study, vaccine-responding T cell clones were precisely tracked in identical twins.

Sequenced input: CD4+ T cells sorted from blood. This clonotype was sampled from a woman aged 18-30 years in good health. This sequence uses TRBV12-3 or TRBV12-4 and TRBJ2-1, with TRBD1 matching 9 junction bases. The CDR3 protein is CAVRDRDYNEQFF. The sequence in DNA is TGTGCCGTCCGGGACAGGGACTACAATGAGCAGTTCTTC.